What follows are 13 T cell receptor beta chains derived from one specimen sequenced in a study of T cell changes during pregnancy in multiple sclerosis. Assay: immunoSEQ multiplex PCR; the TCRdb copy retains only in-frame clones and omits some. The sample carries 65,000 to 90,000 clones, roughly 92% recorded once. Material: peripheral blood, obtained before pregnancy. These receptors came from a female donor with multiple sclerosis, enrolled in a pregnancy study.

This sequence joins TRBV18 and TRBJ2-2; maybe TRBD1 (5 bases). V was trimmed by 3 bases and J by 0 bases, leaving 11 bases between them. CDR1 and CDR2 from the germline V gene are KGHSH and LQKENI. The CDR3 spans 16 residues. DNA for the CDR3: TGTGCCAGCTCACCGATGACAGTTCCGAACACCGGGGAGCTGTTTTTT. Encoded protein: CASSPMTVPNTGELFF.

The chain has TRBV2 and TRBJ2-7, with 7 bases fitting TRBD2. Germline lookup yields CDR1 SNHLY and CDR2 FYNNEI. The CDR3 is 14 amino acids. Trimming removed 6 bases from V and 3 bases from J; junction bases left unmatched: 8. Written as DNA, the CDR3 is TGTGCCAGCAGCATAAAGACTAGCATCTACGAGCAGTACTTC. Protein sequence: CASSIKTSIYEQYF.

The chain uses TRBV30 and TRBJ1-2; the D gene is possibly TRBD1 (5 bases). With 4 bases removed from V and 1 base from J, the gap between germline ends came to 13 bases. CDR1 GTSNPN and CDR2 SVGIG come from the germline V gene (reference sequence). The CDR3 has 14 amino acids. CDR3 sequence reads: CAWNPGGGNYGYTF. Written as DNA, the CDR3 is TGTGCCTGGAACCCTGGGGGGGGTAACTATGGCTACACCTTC.

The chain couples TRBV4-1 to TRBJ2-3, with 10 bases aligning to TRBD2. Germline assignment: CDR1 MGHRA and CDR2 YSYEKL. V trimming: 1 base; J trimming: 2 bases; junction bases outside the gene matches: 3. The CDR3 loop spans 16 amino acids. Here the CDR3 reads CASSQGTSGYTDTQYF. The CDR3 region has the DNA TGCGCCAGCAGCCAAGGGACTAGCGGATACACAGATACGCAGTATTTT.

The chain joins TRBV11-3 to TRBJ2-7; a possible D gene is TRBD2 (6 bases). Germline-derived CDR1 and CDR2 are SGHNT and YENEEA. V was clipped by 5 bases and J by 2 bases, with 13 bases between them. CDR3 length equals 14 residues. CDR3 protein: CASSPGLGTYEQYF. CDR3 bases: TGTGCCAGCAGCCCGGGACTCGGCACCTACGAGCAGTACTTC.

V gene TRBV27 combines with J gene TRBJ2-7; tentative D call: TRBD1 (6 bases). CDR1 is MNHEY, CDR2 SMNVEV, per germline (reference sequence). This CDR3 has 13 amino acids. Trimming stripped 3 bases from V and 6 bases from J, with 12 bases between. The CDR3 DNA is TGTGCCAGCAGTTTCTGGGCAGGGGTCGAGCAGTACTTC. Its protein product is CASSFWAGVEQYF.

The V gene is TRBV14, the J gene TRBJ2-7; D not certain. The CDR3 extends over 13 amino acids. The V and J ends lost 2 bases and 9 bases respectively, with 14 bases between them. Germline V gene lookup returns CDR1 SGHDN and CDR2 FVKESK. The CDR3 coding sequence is TGTGCCAGCAGCCAAAAAATACTTTCCGCGCAGTACTTC. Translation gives CASSQKILSAQYF.

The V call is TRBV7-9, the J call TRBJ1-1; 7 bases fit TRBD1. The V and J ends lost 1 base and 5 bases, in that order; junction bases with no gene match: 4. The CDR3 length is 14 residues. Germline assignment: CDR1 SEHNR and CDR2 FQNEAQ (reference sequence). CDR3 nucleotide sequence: TGTGCCAGCAGCTTAGGACAGGGAAGGACTGAAGCTTTCTTT. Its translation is CASSLGQGRTEAFF.

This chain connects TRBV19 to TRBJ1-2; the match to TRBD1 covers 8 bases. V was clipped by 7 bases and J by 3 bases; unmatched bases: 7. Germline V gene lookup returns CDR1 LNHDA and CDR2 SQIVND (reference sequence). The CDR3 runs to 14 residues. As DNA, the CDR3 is TGTGCCAGTAAATCAGGGGGCGCATACTATGGCTACACCTTC. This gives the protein CASKSGGAYYGYTF.

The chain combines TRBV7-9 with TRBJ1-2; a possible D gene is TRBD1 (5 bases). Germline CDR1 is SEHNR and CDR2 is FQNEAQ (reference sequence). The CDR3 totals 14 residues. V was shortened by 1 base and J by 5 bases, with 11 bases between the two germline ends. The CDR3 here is CASSLGGSEYGYTF. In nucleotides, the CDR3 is TGTGCCAGCAGCTTAGGGGGCAGCGAATATGGCTACACCTTC.

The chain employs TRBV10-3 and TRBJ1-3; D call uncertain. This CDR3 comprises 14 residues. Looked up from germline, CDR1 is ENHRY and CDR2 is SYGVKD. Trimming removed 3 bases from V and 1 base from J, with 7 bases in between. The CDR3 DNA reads TGTGCCATCAGTGAAGTAGTATCTGGAAACACCATATATTTT. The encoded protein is CAISEVVSGNTIYF.

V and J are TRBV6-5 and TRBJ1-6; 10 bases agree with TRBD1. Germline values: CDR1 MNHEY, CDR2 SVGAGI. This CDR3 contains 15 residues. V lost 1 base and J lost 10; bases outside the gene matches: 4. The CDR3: CASSYFGQGGSPLHF. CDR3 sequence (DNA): TGTGCCAGCAGTTACTTTGGACAGGGGGGATCACCCCTCCACTTT.

The CDR3 spells CASSELDLAKNIQYF. The CDR3 nucleotides read TGTGCCAGCAGTGAACTAGACCTAGCCAAAAACATTCAGTACTTC. This chain connects TRBV2 to TRBJ2-4; D gene unclear. The V end lost 2 bases, the J end lost 0 bases, and 8 bases lay between the germline ends. The CDR3 loop spans 15 amino acids. Germline V gene sequence: CDR1 SNHLY, CDR2 FYNNEI.